These 5 T cell receptor beta chains were all obtained from the same sample, sequenced in a study of shared clonotypes between healthy human individuals. The repertoire was sequenced with immunoSEQ multiplex PCR; TCRdb's copy has only in-frame clones and lacks some. The repertoire holds a few million clones, with 85% to 95% as singletons. The specimen sequenced was naive CD4+ T cells from PBMCs. Noted subset: CD45RA+ positively selected. All receptors come from a man in his late teens or twenties in good health. Some clones in this sample may be carry-over from other donors' samples.

This sequence joins TRBV5-1 and TRBJ2-5, with TRBD2 identical over 8 bases. Germline V lookup: CDR1 SGHRS, CDR2 YFSETQ. CDR3 size: 15 residues. The ends lost 0 bases at V and 3 bases at J; junction bases unmatched: 4. The CDR3, as DNA: TGCGCCAGCAGCTTGGCGGCGCGGGAGGAAGAGACCCAGTACTTC. Protein product: CASSLAAREEETQYF.

The CDR3 loop is CASSLRSPTGSTEAFF. DNA for the CDR3: TGTGCCAGCAGTTTAAGATCTCCCACAGGGTCCACTGAAGCTTTCTTT. This chain uses TRBV5-6 with TRBJ1-1, with D perhaps TRBD1 (6 bases). Trimming removed 5 bases from V and 4 bases from J, with 21 bases in between. Germline V CDR1 and CDR2: SGHDT, YYEEEE. The CDR3 runs 16 residues.

The genes are TRBV7-2 and TRBJ1-4; 8 bases match TRBD1. V dropped 0 bases and J dropped 7; count of bases not matched to a gene: 4. Germline V lookup: CDR1 SGHTA, CDR2 FQGNSA. The CDR3 has 15 amino acids. In DNA form, the CDR3 reads TGTGCCAGCAGCTTAGCTCAGGGGGCTGTTGAAAAACTGTTTTTT. Translation gives CASSLAQGAVEKLFF.

Comment on this clone: The sample holds other DNA sequences that translate to the same CDR3. The chain has TRBV6-6 and TRBJ2-7, with unresolved D. Germline V gene data show CDR1 as MNHNY and CDR2 as SVGAGI (reference sequence). Trimming removed 0 bases at V and 0 bases at J, with 6 bases between. CDR3 length: 14 residues. For the CDR3, the DNA is TGTGCCAGCAGTTACTCCGGAAGCTCCTACGAGCAGTACTTC. This gives the protein CASSYSGSSYEQYF.

The chain is built from TRBV30 and TRBJ1-5, with 8 bases aligning to TRBD1. The CDR3 is 15 amino acids. CDR1 is GTSNPN and CDR2 is SVGIG in the germline V gene (reference sequence). With V trimmed by 0 bases and J by 5 bases, 6 bases remained unmatched. For the CDR3, the DNA is TGTGCCTGGAGTGTAGCAGGGGGCGGTGATCAGCCCCAGCATTTT. Translated, it gives CAWSVAGGGDQPQHF.